The sequence of this T cell receptor (beta chain) was determined in a study of blood T cell repertoires in COVID-19. The CDR3 loop spans 14 amino acids. The germline V gene has CDR1 MDHEN and CDR2 SYDVKM. Trimming took 5 bases from V and 8 from J, leaving 18 bases between them. Only in-frame clones appear in the TCRdb table, and some are missing; sequencing was by immunoSEQ multiplex PCR. The sample lists about 47,000 clones, roughly 80% occurring once. The origin of this receptor is a man in his fifties or sixties with active COVID-19. The rearrangement uses TRBV28 and TRBJ1-2; weak D call: TRBD1 (6 bases). Sequencing was done on a sample of peripheral blood. CDR3 sequence: CASSTLGQGLGYTF. The CDR3 DNA is TGTGCCAGCAGTACCTTGGGGCAGGGGTTGGGCTACACCTTC.